The 15 T cell receptor beta chains listed next were all sequenced from one sample in a study of OX40 agonist ivuxolimab in advanced cancers. Method: immunoSEQ multiplex PCR; TCRdb's copy keeps in-frame clones and lacks some. The sample contains 78,000 or so clones, about 93% of which appear only once. The sequences come from CD4+ or CD8+ T cells sorted from blood, collected in a trial of the OX40 agonist ivuxolimab. The receptors derive from an adult with an advanced solid tumor such as melanoma, head and neck, liver or kidney cancer.

The rearrangement joins TRBV10-3 to TRBJ2-5; 9 bases are shared with TRBD2. V was clipped by 0 bases and J by 5 bases; unmatched bases: 7. CDR3 length: 16 residues. The V gene's germline CDR1 is ENHRY and CDR2 SYGVKD. The CDR3 spells CAISESSWLAGETQYF. CDR3 sequence (DNA): TGTGCCATCAGTGAGTCCTCGTGGCTAGCGGGGGAGACCCAGTACTTC.

This clone was seen a single time. The V call is TRBV5-4, the J call TRBJ1-2, with TRBD1 matching over 8 bases. The CDR3 sequence is 15 residues long. Per germline, CDR1 SGHNT and CDR2 YYREEE (reference sequence). Trimming removed 0 bases from V and 5 bases from J; junction bases left unmatched: 6. CDR3 in amino acids: CASSLGQGLRYGYTF. The CDR3 DNA reads as TGTGCCAGCAGCTTGGGACAGGGGTTGCGTTATGGCTACACCTTC.

This chain joins TRBV2 and TRBJ1-3; unclear D gene. The CDR3 loop spans 15 amino acids. Germline V gene sequence: CDR1 SNHLY, CDR2 FYNNEI. Trimming left V 7 bases short and J 0 bases short, with 13 bases between. In DNA form, the CDR3 reads TGTGCCAGCAATCCTCTTACTAGCTCTGGAAACACCATATATTTT. Its translation is CASNPLTSSGNTIYF.

J is TRBJ2-7 and V is TRBV29-1; D may match TRBD1 or TRBD2 (5 bases each). This CDR3 comprises 13 residues. Trimming took off 6 bases at V and 2 bases at J, with 14 bases between the two ends. Germline V CDR1 and CDR2: SQVTM, ANQGSEA. CDR3 DNA: TGCAGCGTCACTCGGGGCAGTCCCTACGAGCAGTACTTC. Protein sequence: CSVTRGSPYEQYF.

This clone was seen only once. This sequence joins TRBV27 and TRBJ2-3, with TRBD2 matching over 10 bases. Per germline, CDR1 MNHEY and CDR2 SMNVEV (reference sequence). V lost 3 bases to trimming and J lost 4 bases; unmatched junction nucleotides: 10. This CDR3 has 17 residues. CDR3 bases: TGTGCCAGCAGTTTGCGTACTACTAGCGGGATCTCAGATACGCAGTATTTT. This sequence encodes CASSLRTTSGISDTQYF.

In DNA, the CDR3 is TGTGCCAGCAGCGTCAAAACAGGGGGAGAAGAGACCCAGTACTTC. Translation gives CASSVKTGGEETQYF. V is TRBV9 and J is TRBJ2-5, with 8 bases that match TRBD1. The length of the CDR3 is 15 residues. With 2 bases clipped from V and 3 bases from J, the junction kept 6 bases outside the gene matches. The germline V gene encodes CDR1 SGDLS and CDR2 YYNGEE. Looking up the rest from reference TRBV9 and TRBJ2-5 gives the full variable domain: DSGVTQTPKHLITATGQRVTLRCSPRSGDLSVYWYQQSLDQGLQFLIQYYNGEERAKGNILERFSAQQFPDLHSELNLSSLELGDSALYFCASSVKTGGEETQYFGPGTRLLVL.

The CDR3 protein is CASSFSGTGAGGYTF. The CDR3 DNA is TGTGCCAGCAGCTTTTCCGGGACAGGGGCAGGTGGCTACACCTTC. The rearrangement uses TRBV11-3 and TRBJ1-2; TRBD1 agrees at 10 bases. After removal of 3 bases from V and 7 bases from J, the junction contained 8 bases not matched to a gene. CDR1 and CDR2 (germline): SGHNT, YENEEA. The CDR3 consists of 15 residues.

The gene calls are TRBV6-5 and TRBJ2-7; weak D call: TRBD1 (5 bases). Trimming took off 5 bases at V and 1 base at J, with 15 bases between the two ends. The CDR3 extends over 15 amino acids. Per the germline V gene, CDR1 is MNHEY and CDR2 is SVGAGI. The CDR3 coding sequence is TGTGCCAGCAGTGCCCGGGCAGGGTTTTCCTACGAGCAGTACTTC. This sequence encodes CASSARAGFSYEQYF.

Note on this clone: The junction shows a germline mismatch at one end, possibly a read error. The chain carries TRBV18 and TRBJ2-2, with a weak D call TRBD1 (5 bases). Germline CDR1 and CDR2: KGHSH and LQKENI. CDR3 length: 14 amino acids. The CDR3 DNA is TGTGCCAGCTCTCCACAGGCGAACACCGGGGAGCTGTTTTTT. This codes for CASSPQANTGELFF.

The chain uses TRBV18 and TRBJ1-3; the D is unclear. Germline loops: CDR1 KGHSH, CDR2 LQKENI. The V and J ends lost 0 bases and 4 bases respectively, with 13 bases between them. CDR3 length equals 16 residues. The CDR3 sequence: CASSPPGVYYGNTIYF. The CDR3 nucleotides read TGTGCCAGCTCACCACCCGGGGTATACTACGGAAACACCATATATTTT.

The rearrangement joins TRBV27 to TRBJ1-1, with TRBD1 as a possible D gene (5 bases). V was pared by 7 bases and J by 1 base, with 16 bases between. Looked up from germline, CDR1 is MNHEY and CDR2 is SMNVEV (reference sequence). The CDR3 runs to 15 residues. The CDR3 DNA reads TGTGCCAGCAATAAATACGGACAATCGAACACTGAAGCTTTCTTT. Its translation is CASNKYGQSNTEAFF.

As for this clone: This specimen includes other DNA sequences encoding the same CDR3. The V gene is TRBV29-1, the J gene TRBJ2-5; D perhaps matches TRBD1 (6 bases). V was pared by 3 bases and J by 2 bases, with 13 bases between. The CDR3 consists of 14 residues. Germline CDR1 is SQVTM and CDR2 is ANQGSEA. The CDR3 bases are TGCAGCGTTGATTTAGGGGGAAATCAAGAGACCCAGTACTTC. Its translation is CSVDLGGNQETQYF.

In its sample, this clone was seen once. The rearrangement links TRBV5-1 to TRBJ2-5; either TRBD1 or TRBD2 may supply D (5 bases each). Trimming took off 3 bases at V and 2 bases at J, with 11 bases between the two ends. The CDR3 extends over 14 amino acids. The germline V gene has CDR1 SGHRS and CDR2 YFSETQ. The CDR3 region is CASSYRDPQETQYF. In DNA, the CDR3 is TGCGCCAGCAGCTACCGGGACCCACAAGAGACCCAGTACTTC.

V and J are TRBV19 and TRBJ2-2, with TRBD2 matching 10 bases. The germline V gene has CDR1 LNHDA and CDR2 SQIVND (reference sequence). The junction had 5 bases not matched to a gene; V was cut back by 4 bases and J by 6 bases. The CDR3 extends over 15 amino acids. The CDR3 DNA is TGTGCCAGTAGTACCGGGACTAGCGTCCCCGGGGAGCTGTTTTTT. It specifies CASSTGTSVPGELFF. Full variable domain (rest looked up from reference TRBV19 and TRBJ2-2): DGGITQSPKYLFRKEGQNVTLSCEQNLNHDAMYWYRQDPGQGLRLIYYSQIVNDFQKGDIAEGYSVSREKKESFPLTVTSAQKNPTAFYLCASSTGTSVPGELFFGEGSRLTVL.

This clone was counted once. V usage is TRBV5-5 and J usage is TRBJ2-7, with 11 bases that match TRBD1. Germline loops: CDR1 SGHKS, CDR2 YYEKEE (reference sequence). Germline trimming cut 7 bases from V and 3 bases from J; bases unmatched to any gene: 3. The CDR3 consists of 13 residues. The CDR3 loop reads CASSGTGGYEQYF. CDR3 in DNA: TGTGCCAGCTCCGGGACAGGGGGCTACGAGCAGTACTTC.